This T cell receptor (beta chain) stems from a study of T cell changes during pregnancy in multiple sclerosis. Sequenced by immunoSEQ multiplex PCR; TCRdb stores in-frame clones only, minus some. This table has around 40,000 clones, 85% to 95% appearing once. This CDR3 region has 16 residues. CDR1 and CDR2 from the germline V gene are LGHNA and YSLEER. V lost 3 bases, J lost 4 bases, and 15 bases lay in between. Sequenced material: CD4+ T cells from peripheral blood mononuclear cells, taken in the second trimester of pregnancy. The chain is built from TRBV4-3 and TRBJ1-4, with D possibly TRBD1 on 6 matching bases. The sequence came from a female donor with multiple sclerosis, enrolled in a pregnancy study. The CDR3 DNA follows: TGCGCCAGCAGCCAGGCATCAGGGGTCAGTAATGAAAAACTGTTTTTT. This gives the protein CASSQASGVSNEKLFF.